The 7 T cell receptor beta chains given below trace back to one sample, sequenced in a study of T cells after yellow fever vaccination. TCRdb redid the calling of the 5' RACE reads with MiXCR, one entry per CDR3 protein. This sample carries about 340,000 distinct CDR3 sequences, about an eighth of them seen once, and the ten largest clones take more than 3%. Sequencing used CD4+ T cells sorted from PBMCs, obtained 15 days after the yellow fever booster vaccination. The receptors derive from a man younger than 35 who received the YFV17D yellow fever vaccine.

Many counts were recorded for this clonotype. The V call is TRBV24-1, the J call TRBJ2-2; no reliable D call. The CDR3 contains 12 residues. CDR1 and CDR2 (germline): KGHDR, SFDVKD. Trimming took 5 bases from V and 2 from J, leaving 2 bases between them. CDR3 sequence: CATSVNTGELFF. The CDR3 region has the DNA TGTGCCACCAGTGTAAACACCGGGGAGCTGTTTTTT.

The genes are TRBV25-1 and TRBJ2-1, with 8 nucleotides matching TRBD2. CDR1 is MGHDK and CDR2 is SYGVNS in the germline V gene. The CDR3 has 17 residues. Trimming cost V 4 bases and J 8 bases; bases outside gene matches: 16. CDR3 sequence reads: CASSAYYRAGGYHEQFF. The DNA of the CDR3 is TGTGCCAGCAGTGCTTACTACAGGGCGGGGGGCTATCATGAGCAGTTCTTC.

This clonotype was counted only a few times. The chain joins TRBV6-6 to TRBJ1-5, with D possibly TRBD1 on 6 matching bases. The V and J ends lost 2 bases and 5 bases respectively, with 10 bases between them. Germline CDR1 MNHNY, CDR2 SVGAGI (reference sequence). The CDR3 runs 14 residues. The DNA of the CDR3 is TGTGCCAGCAGTTACGCCCAGGGGCATCAGCCCCAGCATTTT. Translated: CASSYAQGHQPQHF.

This sequence joins TRBV5-1 and TRBJ2-3; 15 bases match TRBD2. The CDR3 loop spans 16 amino acids. J gave up 4 bases and V 4 bases, and 4 bases lay outside the gene matches. Germline V CDR1 and CDR2: SGHRS, YFSETQ. The chain's CDR3 is CASSEGLAGGPDTQYF. As DNA, the CDR3 is TGCGCCAGCAGCGAAGGACTAGCGGGGGGGCCAGATACGCAGTATTTT.

This clonotype was detected many times. The J gene is TRBJ2-1, the V gene TRBV3-1; tentative D call: TRBD1 (5 bases). Trimming stripped 0 bases from V and 6 bases from J, with 15 bases between. This CDR3 contains 16 residues. Germline lookup yields CDR1 LGHDT and CDR2 YNNKEL (reference sequence). The CDR3 spells CASSQDWAGWGNEQFF. CDR3 bases: TGTGCCAGCAGCCAAGATTGGGCAGGGTGGGGCAATGAGCAGTTCTTC.

In this sample, this clonotype turned up a few times. The chain couples TRBV4-1 to TRBJ1-6; 8 bases are a match to TRBD1. CDR1 and CDR2 from the germline V gene are MGHRA and YSYEKL. The CDR3 loop spans 16 amino acids. V lost 1 base to trimming and J lost 7 bases; unmatched junction nucleotides: 6. Here the CDR3 DNA reads TGCGCCAGCAGCCAAGGACAGGGGCCACGGAATTCACCCCTCCACTTT. Translating it yields CASSQGQGPRNSPLHF.

In its sample, this clonotype was seen a few times. CDR3 nucleotides: TGCGCCAGCAGTCTTCAACGGACGAACACTGAAGCTTTCTTT. Translating gives CASSLQRTNTEAFF. The rearrangement uses TRBV5-1 and TRBJ1-1; D is ambiguous. The germline CDR1 and CDR2 sequences are SGHRS and YFSETQ. The CDR3 is made up of 14 amino acids. Trimming cost V 5 bases and J 1 base, with 12 bases left between them.